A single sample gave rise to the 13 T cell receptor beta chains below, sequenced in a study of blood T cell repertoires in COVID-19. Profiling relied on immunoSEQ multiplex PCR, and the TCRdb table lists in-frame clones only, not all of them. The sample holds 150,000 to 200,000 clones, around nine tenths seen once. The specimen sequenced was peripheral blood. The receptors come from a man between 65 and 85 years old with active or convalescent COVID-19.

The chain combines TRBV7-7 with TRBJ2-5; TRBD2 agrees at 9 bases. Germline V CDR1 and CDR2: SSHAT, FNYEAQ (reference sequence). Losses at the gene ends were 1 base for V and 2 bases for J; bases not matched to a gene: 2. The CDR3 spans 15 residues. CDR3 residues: CASSLGTSAQETQYF. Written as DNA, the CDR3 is TGTGCCAGCAGCTTAGGGACTAGCGCACAAGAGACCCAGTACTTC.

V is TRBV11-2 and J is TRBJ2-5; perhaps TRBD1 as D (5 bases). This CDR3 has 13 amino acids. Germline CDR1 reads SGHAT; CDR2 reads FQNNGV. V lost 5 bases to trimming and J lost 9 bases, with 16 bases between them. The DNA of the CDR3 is TGTGCCAGCAGCAAGGACGGGCTAGGGGCCCAGTACTTC. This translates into CASSKDGLGAQYF.

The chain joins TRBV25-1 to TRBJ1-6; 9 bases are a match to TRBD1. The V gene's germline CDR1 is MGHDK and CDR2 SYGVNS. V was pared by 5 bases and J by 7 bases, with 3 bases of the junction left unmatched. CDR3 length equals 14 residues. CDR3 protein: CASSSTGGNSPLHF. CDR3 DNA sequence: TGTGCCAGCAGTTCGACAGGGGGAAATTCACCCCTCCACTTT.

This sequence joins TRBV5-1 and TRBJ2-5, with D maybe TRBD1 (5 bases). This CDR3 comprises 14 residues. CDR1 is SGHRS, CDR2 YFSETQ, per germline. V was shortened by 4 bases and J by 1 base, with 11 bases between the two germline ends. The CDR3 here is CASSVRVAQETQYF. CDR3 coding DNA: TGCGCCAGCAGCGTCAGGGTTGCCCAAGAGACCCAGTACTTC.

CDR3 sequence: CASSQCRDRGNGAKNIQYF. The CDR3 nucleotides are TGCGCCAGCAGTCAATGCCGGGACAGGGGGAACGGAGCCAAAAACATTCAGTACTTC. V and J are TRBV23-1 and TRBJ2-4; 11 nucleotides agree with TRBD1. TRBV23-1 is labeled an ORF, and its function is uncertain. The junction had 8 bases not matched to a gene; V was cut back by 1 base and J by 0 bases. The CDR3 totals 19 residues.

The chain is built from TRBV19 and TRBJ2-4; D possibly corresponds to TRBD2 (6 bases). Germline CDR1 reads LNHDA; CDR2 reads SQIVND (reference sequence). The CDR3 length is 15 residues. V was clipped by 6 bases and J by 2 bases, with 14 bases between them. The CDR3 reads CASRPKGLTKNIQYF. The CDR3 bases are TGTGCCAGTAGGCCGAAGGGACTCACCAAAAACATTCAGTACTTC.

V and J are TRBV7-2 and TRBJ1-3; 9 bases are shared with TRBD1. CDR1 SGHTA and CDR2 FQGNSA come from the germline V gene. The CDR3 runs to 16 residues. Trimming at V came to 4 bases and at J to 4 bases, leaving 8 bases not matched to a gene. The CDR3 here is CASSSRTGARGNTIYF. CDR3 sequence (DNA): TGTGCCAGCAGCTCCCGGACAGGGGCTCGCGGAAACACCATATATTTT.

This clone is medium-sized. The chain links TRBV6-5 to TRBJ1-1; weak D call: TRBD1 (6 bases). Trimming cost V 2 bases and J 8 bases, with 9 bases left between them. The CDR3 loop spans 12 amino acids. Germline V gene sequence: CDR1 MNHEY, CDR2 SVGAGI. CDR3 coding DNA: TGTGCCAGCAGTTACGCCGGGACAGAAGCTTTCTTT. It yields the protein CASSYAGTEAFF.

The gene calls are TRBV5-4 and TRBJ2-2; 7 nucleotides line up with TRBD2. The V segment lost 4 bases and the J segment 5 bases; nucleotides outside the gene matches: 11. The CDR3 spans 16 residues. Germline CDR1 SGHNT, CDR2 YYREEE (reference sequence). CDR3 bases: TGTGCCAGCAGCCCCAATAGCGGGTCTTCGACCGGGGAGCTGTTTTTT. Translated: CASSPNSGSSTGELFF.

The CDR3 here is CASRRGQGIGGNQPQHF. The DNA of the CDR3 is TGTGCCAGTAGGAGGGGACAGGGTATAGGGGGGAATCAGCCCCAGCATTTT. V usage is TRBV19 and J usage is TRBJ1-5, with 9 bases aligning to TRBD1. J gave up 4 bases and V 6 bases, and 13 bases lay outside the gene matches. The CDR3 runs 17 residues. Germline-derived CDR1 and CDR2 are LNHDA and SQIVND (reference sequence).

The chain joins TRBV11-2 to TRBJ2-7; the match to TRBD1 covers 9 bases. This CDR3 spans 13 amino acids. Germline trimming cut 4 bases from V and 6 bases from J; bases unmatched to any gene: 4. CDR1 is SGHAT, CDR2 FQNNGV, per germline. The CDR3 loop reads CASSWGQGGEQYF. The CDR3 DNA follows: TGTGCCAGCAGCTGGGGACAGGGAGGCGAGCAGTACTTC.

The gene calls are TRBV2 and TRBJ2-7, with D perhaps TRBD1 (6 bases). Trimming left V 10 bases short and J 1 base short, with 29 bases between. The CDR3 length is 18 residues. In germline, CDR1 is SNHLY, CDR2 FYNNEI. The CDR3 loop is CATRPEGGHRLGSYEQYF. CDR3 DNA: TGTGCCACCCGACCCGAAGGGGGACACCGGCTCGGGTCCTACGAGCAGTACTTC.

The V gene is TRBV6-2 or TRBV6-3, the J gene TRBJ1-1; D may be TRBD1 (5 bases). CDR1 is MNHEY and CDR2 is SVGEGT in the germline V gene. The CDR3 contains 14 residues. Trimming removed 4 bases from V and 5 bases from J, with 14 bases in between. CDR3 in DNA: TGTGCCAGCAGTTCCGTGGGGGGACGGACTGAAGCTTTCTTT. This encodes CASSSVGGRTEAFF.